The 18 T cell receptor beta chains below were found in one sample sequenced in a study of T cell repertoires in cytomegalovirus infection (dated by TCRdb to between 2018 and 2021). The instrument given in TCRdb is Illumina HiSeq 1500. TCRdb trimmed the raw reads at Q25, called clones with MiXCR and kept productive beta chains. Every entry covers one CDR3 protein and lists the most common genes and DNA from its rows. The sample contains some 100,000 distinct CDR3 sequences, roughly a quarter of them found a single time. The ten largest clones represent about two fifths of the sample. Sequenced input: CD8+ T cells from PBMCs. The receptor set was obtained from a human donor in good health (CMV status not recorded). Some clones in this sample may be carry-over from other donors' samples.

This clonotype has more than one count but fewer than ten. This chain joins TRBV7-9 and TRBJ1-4, with 10 bases that match TRBD1. The V segment lost 5 bases and the J segment 7 bases; nucleotides outside the gene matches: 4. Germline V gene data show CDR1 as SEHNR and CDR2 as FQNEAQ (reference sequence). This CDR3 comprises 14 residues. CDR3 region: CASSPRTGGEKLFF. The CDR3 DNA follows: TGTGCCAGCAGCCCCCGGACAGGGGGTGAAAAACTGTTTTTT.

This clonotype has more than one count but fewer than ten. The rearrangement links TRBV19 to TRBJ1-1; tentatively, D is TRBD1 (6 bases). There are 19 residues in the CDR3. Germline-derived CDR1 and CDR2 are LNHDA and SQIVND (reference sequence). Trimming removed 0 bases at V and 4 bases at J, with 24 bases between. CDR3 protein: CASSIDGGLARGLGTEAFF. CDR3 nucleotides: TGTGCCAGTAGTATAGATGGAGGACTCGCCCGGGGGCTAGGCACTGAAGCTTTCTTT.

The gene calls are TRBV10-2 and TRBJ2-2, with 7 positions matching TRBD1. CDR1 is WSHSY and CDR2 is SAAADI in the germline V gene. This CDR3 contains 16 residues. Trimming took 3 bases from V and 1 from J; bases not matched to a gene: 5. CDR3 nucleotide sequence: TGCGCCAGCAGTGATCGGGGACAGAAGAACACCGGGGAGCTGTTTTTT. Protein: CASSDRGQKNTGELFF.

There are many counts of this clonotype. The genes are TRBV7-2 and TRBJ2-3; TRBD2 aligns across 13 bases. Trimming cost V 8 bases and J 2 bases; bases outside gene matches: 13. Germline CDR1 and CDR2: SGHTA and FQGNSA. The CDR3 runs 18 residues. CDR3 in DNA: TGTGCCAGCCCTCCTCGACTAGCGGGAGGCGTGAACACAGATACGCAGTATTTT. Encoded protein: CASPPRLAGGVNTDTQYF.

This clonotype was detected only a few times. This chain uses TRBV6-8 with TRBJ2-7; D is ambiguous. The CDR3 length is 9 residues. CDR1 is MNHGY and CDR2 is SAAAGT in the germline V gene. V lost 8 bases and J lost 2, with 1 base in between. This chain's CDR3 is CASPYEQYF. The CDR3 DNA sequence: TGTGCCAGCCCCTACGAGCAGTACTTC.

This clonotype was counted only a few times. V usage is TRBV28 and J usage is TRBJ1-3; no reliable D call. The CDR3 covers 16 residues. The germline V gene encodes CDR1 MDHEN and CDR2 SYDVKM. Trimming stripped 5 bases from V and 0 bases from J, with 14 bases between. CDR3 region: CASSDRRRHSGNTIYF. The CDR3, as DNA: TGTGCCAGCAGTGACCGGCGCCGGCACTCTGGAAACACCATATATTTT. The entire variable domain, with the rest obtained from reference TRBV28 and TRBJ1-3, is as follows: DVKVTQSSRYLVKRTGEKVFLECVQDMDHENMFWYRQDPGLGLRLIYFSYDVKMKEKGDIPEGYSVSREKKERFSLILESASTNQTSMYLCASSDRRRHSGNTIYFGEGSWLTVV.

The rearrangement uses TRBV28 and TRBJ1-1; D gene uncertain. The CDR3 length is 14 residues. V lost 9 bases and J lost 0, with 14 bases in between. Germline V gives CDR1 MDHEN, CDR2 SYDVKM. The CDR3 region has the DNA TGTGCCAGTATGGTGACGGTAATGAACACTGAAGCTTTCTTT. This translates into CASMVTVMNTEAFF.

This clonotype was recorded many times. The rearrangement joins TRBV11-2 to TRBJ1-6, with 7 bases aligning to TRBD1. J gave up 6 bases and V 3 bases, and 2 bases lay outside the gene matches. Germline assignment: CDR1 SGHAT and CDR2 FQNNGV. This CDR3 has 14 residues. CDR3 nucleotide sequence: TGTGCCAGCAGCTTCCGACAGGGTAATTCACCCCTCCACTTT. It yields the protein CASSFRQGNSPLHF. The full variable domain, its missing parts supplied by reference TRBV11-2 and TRBJ1-6, is EAGVAQSPRYKIIEKRQSVAFWCNPISGHATLYWYQQILGQGPKLLIQFQNNGVVDDSQLPKDRFSAERLKGVDSTLKIQPAKLEDSAVYLCASSFRQGNSPLHFGNGTRLTVT.

This chain connects TRBV14 to TRBJ2-2, with TRBD1 as a possible D gene (5 bases). Trimming took off 1 base at V and 1 base at J, with 13 bases between the two ends. Germline V gives CDR1 SGHDN, CDR2 FVKESK. The length of the CDR3 is 17 residues. The chain's CDR3 is CASSQVGLGQNTGELFF. CDR3 nucleotides: TGTGCCAGCAGCCAAGTGGGCCTCGGACAGAACACCGGGGAGCTGTTTTTT.

This clonotype was counted at least ten times. V gene TRBV7-2 combines with J gene TRBJ2-7; TRBD1 aligns across 7 bases. Trimming cost V 5 bases and J 7 bases; bases outside gene matches: 8. The germline V gene encodes CDR1 SGHTA and CDR2 FQGNSA. The CDR3 extends over 13 amino acids. CDR3 DNA sequence: TGTGCCAGCAGCGAGACAGGGCCCGGTGAGCAGTACTTC. As protein: CASSETGPGEQYF.

At least ten counts were recorded for this clonotype. The chain uses TRBV7-8 and TRBJ2-5, with D unclear. V lost 7 bases and J 4 bases, leaving 7 bases between the germline ends. Germline V gives CDR1 SGHVS, CDR2 FQNEAQ. The CDR3 is 11 residues long. CDR3 DNA: TGTGCCAGCACGGGTGGAGAGACCCAGTACTTC. It is translated as CASTGGETQYF.

This clonotype came up many times. This rearrangement joins TRBV10-3 to TRBJ2-7; 10 bases align to TRBD2. The germline V gene has CDR1 ENHRY and CDR2 SYGVKD. The CDR3 is made up of 14 amino acids. The trim removed 10 bases at V and 0 bases at J, leaving 6 bases unmatched. CDR3 amino acids: CATLAGESSYEQYF. In DNA form, the CDR3 reads TGTGCCACTCTAGCGGGAGAAAGCTCCTACGAGCAGTACTTC.

This clonotype turned up a few times. The chain uses TRBV7-2 and TRBJ2-2, with D perhaps matching TRBD1 (5 bases). Germline values: CDR1 SGHTA, CDR2 FQGNSA. The CDR3 runs to 16 residues. The V end lost 4 bases, the J end lost 1 base, and 13 bases lay between the germline ends. This chain's CDR3 is CASSSRQRLNTGELFF. The DNA for the CDR3 is TGTGCCAGCAGCTCCAGACAGCGACTGAACACCGGGGAGCTGTTTTTT. The entire variable domain, with the rest obtained from reference TRBV7-2 and TRBJ2-2, is as follows: GAGVSQSPSNKVTEKGKDVELRCDPISGHTALYWYRQSLGQGLEFLIYFQGNSAPDKSGLPSDRFSAERTGGSVSTLTIQRTQQEDSAVYLCASSSRQRLNTGELFFGEGSRLTVL.

Notes on this clonotype: A much larger clone lies a single base off, so this may be a read error. The chain uses TRBV6-5 and TRBJ2-5; 11 nucleotides align to TRBD2. CDR1 is MNHEY, CDR2 SVGAGI, per germline. CDR3 length: 17 amino acids. The V gene end was trimmed by 5 bases and the J gene end by 4 bases; junction bases not matched to a gene: 12. CDR3 sequence (DNA): TGTGCCAGCAGTGCTTCCGAACTAGCGGGAGCTCCAGAGACCCAGTACTTC. The encoded protein is CASSASELAGAPETQYF.

This clonotype occurred a few times. The rearrangement uses TRBV12-3 or TRBV12-4 and TRBJ2-5; D possibly corresponds to TRBD2 (6 bases). The V gene lost 7 bases and the J gene lost 1 base, with 13 bases spanning the gap. This CDR3 comprises 14 residues. Written as DNA, the CDR3 is TGTGCCAGCACGTACTCCGGGAGCCAAGAGACCCAGTACTTC. It is translated as CASTYSGSQETQYF.

At least ten counts were recorded for this clonotype. The chain uses TRBV7-9 and TRBJ2-7; possibly TRBD1 for D (5 bases). V lost 4 bases to trimming and J lost 0 bases, with 13 bases between them. This CDR3 is 15 amino acids long. Looked up from germline, CDR1 is SEHNR and CDR2 is FQNEAQ (reference sequence). CDR3 amino acids: CASSSPHRSSYEQYF. CDR3 coding DNA: TGTGCCAGCAGCTCACCACACAGGTCCTCCTACGAGCAGTACTTC. The full variable domain, rest sourced from reference TRBV7-9 and TRBJ2-7, is DTGVSQNPRHKITKRGQNVTFRCDPISEHNRLYWYRQTLGQGPEFLTYFQNEAQLEKSRLLSDRFSAERPKGSFSTLEIQRTEQGDSAMYLCASSSPHRSSYEQYFGPGTRLTVT.

This clonotype was detected ten times or more. The J gene is TRBJ1-1, the V gene TRBV6-5; D remains ambiguous. CDR3 size: 14 residues. Germline assignment: CDR1 MNHEY and CDR2 SVGAGI. The germline V and J ends were trimmed by 3 bases and 0 bases, with 8 bases remaining between them. The chain's CDR3 is CASSYGLVNTEAFF. The DNA of the CDR3 is TGTGCCAGCAGTTATGGTTTAGTGAACACTGAAGCTTTCTTT.

This clonotype was seen many times. This chain uses TRBV7-2 with TRBJ2-7; D perhaps matches TRBD2 (5 bases). V was cut by 1 base and J by 1 base, with 11 bases left in between. Germline CDR1 is SGHTA and CDR2 is FQGNSA. The CDR3 is made up of 15 amino acids. Here the CDR3 DNA reads TGTGCCAGCAGCTTAGGAGGGTACGCGTCCTACGAGCAGTACTTC. Translation gives CASSLGGYASYEQYF.